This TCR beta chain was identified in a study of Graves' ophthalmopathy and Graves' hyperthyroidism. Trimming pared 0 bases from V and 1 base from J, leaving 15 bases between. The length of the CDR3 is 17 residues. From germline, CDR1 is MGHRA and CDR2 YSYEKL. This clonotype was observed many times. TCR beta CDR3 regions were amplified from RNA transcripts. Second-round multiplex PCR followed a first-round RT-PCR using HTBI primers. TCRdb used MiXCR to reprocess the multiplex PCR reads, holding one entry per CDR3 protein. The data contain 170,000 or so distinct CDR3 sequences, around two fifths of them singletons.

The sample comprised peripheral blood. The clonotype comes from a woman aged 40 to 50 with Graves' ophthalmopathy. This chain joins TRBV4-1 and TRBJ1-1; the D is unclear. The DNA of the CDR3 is TGCGCCAGCAGCCAAGATTGGAGGGAGTGGGGGAACACTGAAGCTTTCTTT. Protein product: CASSQDWREWGNTEAFF.